These 9 T cell receptor beta chains originate from one sample sequenced in a study of blood T cell repertoires in COVID-19. Sequencing was performed with immunoSEQ multiplex PCR; in TCRdb, only in-frame clones are kept and a portion is missing. The profile covers about 140,000 clones, with roughly 83% appearing a single time and roughly 4.9% taken by the ten largest. Sequencing was carried out using PBMCs or T cells enriched from blood (not recorded which). The receptors shown here come from a man between 70 and 80 years old who had been exposed to COVID-19.

This rearrangement joins TRBV4-3 to TRBJ2-1; 8 bases match TRBD2. V dropped 0 bases and J dropped 12; count of bases not matched to a gene: 16. CDR3 length: 17 amino acids. CDR1 LGHNA and CDR2 YSLEER come from the germline V gene. The DNA for the CDR3 is TGCGCCAGCAGCCAAGATGTAAGCGGGAGTATCAACGGGGGGCAGTTCTTC. It translates to CASSQDVSGSINGGQFF.

The J gene is TRBJ2-7, the V gene TRBV5-5; tentatively, D is TRBD1 (5 bases). V lost 4 bases and J lost 4, with 9 bases in between. The CDR3 is 12 amino acids. Germline V gives CDR1 SGHKS, CDR2 YYEKEE (reference sequence). Written as DNA, the CDR3 is TGTGCCAGCAGCCGGACACCTTACGAGCAGTACTTC. Its translation is CASSRTPYEQYF. Based on the CDR3 plus reference TRBV5-5 and TRBJ2-7, the full variable domain is DAGVTQSPTHLIKTRGQQVTLRCSPISGHKSVSWYQQVLGQGPQFIFQYYEKEERGRGNFPDRFSARQFPNYSSELNVNALLLGDSALYLCASSRTPYEQYFGPGTRLTVT.

This clone was seen just once. The chain recombines TRBV7-9 with TRBJ1-2; 8 nucleotides align to TRBD1. CDR3 size: 13 residues. The trim removed 5 bases at V and 6 bases at J, leaving 5 bases unmatched. In germline, CDR1 is SEHNR, CDR2 FQNEAQ (reference sequence). CDR3 loop: CASSTGGGHGYTF. The CDR3 coding sequence is TGTGCCAGCAGCACAGGGGGAGGTCATGGCTACACCTTC.

This clone showed up just once. The chain employs TRBV5-1 and TRBJ2-6; TRBD1 agrees at 8 bases. The germline CDR1 and CDR2 sequences are SGHRS and YFSETQ. Trimming removed 1 base from V and 2 bases from J; junction bases left unmatched: 5. The CDR3 has 17 amino acids. This CDR3 reads CASSLRTGSAGANVLTF. The CDR3 DNA reads TGCGCCAGCAGCTTGAGGACAGGGTCGGCTGGGGCCAACGTCCTGACTTTC.

This sequence joins TRBV9 and TRBJ1-3; 9 bases are a match to TRBD1. This CDR3 comprises 16 residues. Looked up from germline, CDR1 is SGDLS and CDR2 is YYNGEE. The V segment lost 4 bases and the J segment 0 bases; nucleotides outside the gene matches: 5. DNA for the CDR3: TGTGCCAGCAGCCGGGACAGGGATTACTCTGGAAACACCATATATTTT. The encoded protein is CASSRDRDYSGNTIYF.

This chain joins TRBV4-3 and TRBJ2-5; 8 bases agree with TRBD2. The CDR3 contains 15 residues. V trimming: 1 base; J trimming: 3 bases; junction bases outside the gene matches: 4. Germline V gene lookup returns CDR1 LGHNA and CDR2 YSLEER. The CDR3 coding sequence is TGCGCCAGCAGCCAAGGGTTCGGGGGGGAAGAGACCCAGTACTTC. Protein: CASSQGFGGEETQYF.

This clone came up once. V and J are TRBV28 and TRBJ1-2, with 11 bases that match TRBD1. The germline CDR1 and CDR2 sequences are MDHEN and SYDVKM. The CDR3 is 16 amino acids. With V trimmed by 5 bases and J by 2 bases, 7 bases remained unmatched. The CDR3 sequence is CASSPGTGGGNYGYTF. The CDR3 bases are TGTGCCAGCAGTCCAGGGACAGGGGGGGGAAACTATGGCTACACCTTC.

The rearrangement joins TRBV6-5 to TRBJ1-2; D is perhaps TRBD1 (5 bases). V was cut by 5 bases and J by 7 bases, with 11 bases left in between. CDR1 is MNHEY and CDR2 is SVGAGI in the germline V gene. The CDR3 has 12 residues. The CDR3 loop is CASSPTGFGYTF. CDR3 DNA sequence: TGTGCCAGCAGTCCCACAGGATTTGGCTACACCTTC.

A single count supports this clone. J is TRBJ1-2 and V is TRBV9; 9 bases agree with TRBD1. Germline V lookup: CDR1 SGDLS, CDR2 YYNGEE. This CDR3 is 14 amino acids long. Trimming at V came to 6 bases and at J to 8 bases, leaving 11 bases not matched to a gene. In DNA form, the CDR3 reads TGTGCCAGCACCCCCGGGACAGGGAATAGGGGCTACACCTTC. Translating gives CASTPGTGNRGYTF.